This entry lists 27 T cell receptor beta chains sequenced from one sample in a study of Graves' ophthalmopathy and Graves' hyperthyroidism. The TCR beta CDR3 regions underwent amplification from RNA transcripts. HTBI primers served in a first-round RT-PCR, which a second-round multiplex PCR followed. TCRdb redid the calling of the multiplex PCR reads with MiXCR, one entry per CDR3 protein. The data show about 58,000 distinct CDR3 sequences, more than 40% seen once. Sequenced sample: peripheral blood. The receptors were gathered from an adult woman with Graves' ophthalmopathy.

This clonotype occurred many times. This chain uses TRBV2 with TRBJ2-6, with D possibly being TRBD2 (5 bases). V lost 3 bases and J lost 1, with 7 bases in between. Germline V lookup: CDR1 SNHLY, CDR2 FYNNEI. The CDR3 consists of 15 residues. The CDR3 sequence is CASSDGMSGANVLTF. Here the CDR3 DNA reads TGTGCCAGCAGTGACGGGATGTCTGGGGCCAACGTCCTGACTTTC.

Regarding this clonotype: Since a much larger clone is just one base distant, this may be a read error. This chain uses TRBV12-3 or TRBV12-4 with TRBJ2-7, with 7 bases lining up with TRBD2. The CDR3 covers 15 residues. V trimming: 7 bases; J trimming: 2 bases; junction bases outside the gene matches: 11. The CDR3 DNA is TGTGCCAGCACTCCATTCGGGGGAGGGGCCTACGAGCAGTACTTC. Protein: CASTPFGGGAYEQYF.

This clonotype was observed at least ten times. The CDR3 here is CASSGGDTEAFF. CDR3 nucleotides: TGTGCCAGCAGCGGGGGAGACACTGAAGCTTTCTTT. The chain is built from TRBV9 and TRBJ1-1; D not resolved. Germline assignment: CDR1 SGDLS and CDR2 YYNGEE. The CDR3 sequence is 12 residues long. Trimming removed 3 bases at V and 3 bases at J, with 6 bases between.

V is TRBV29-1 and J is TRBJ2-6; D gene ambiguous. V was clipped by 8 bases and J by 0 bases, with 5 bases between them. Germline V CDR1 and CDR2: SQVTM, ANQGSEA. This CDR3 is 12 amino acids long. The DNA for the CDR3 is TGCAGCTTGGGCTCTGGGGCCAACGTCCTGACTTTC. It codes for CSLGSGANVLTF.

V gene TRBV28 combines with J gene TRBJ1-5; 7 nucleotides align to TRBD1. V lost 5 bases and J lost 0; bases outside the gene matches: 13. CDR3 length equals 18 residues. CDR1 MDHEN and CDR2 SYDVKM come from the germline V gene. The CDR3, as DNA: TGTGCCAGCAGTGAGGGGGACAGACTGATCCATAGCAATCAGCCCCAGCATTTT. Encoded protein: CASSEGDRLIHSNQPQHF. The full variable domain, in which reference TRBV28 and TRBJ1-5 provide the parts outside the CDR3, is DVKVTQSSRYLVKRTGEKVFLECVQDMDHENMFWYRQDPGLGLRLIYFSYDVKMKEKGDIPEGYSVSREKKERFSLILESASTNQTSMYLCASSEGDRLIHSNQPQHFGDGTRLSIL.

This clonotype came up many times. The CDR3 sequence: CSARGRDRGHQPQHF. CDR3 bases: TGCAGTGCTAGAGGCCGGGACAGGGGGCACCAGCCCCAGCATTTT. V usage is TRBV20-1 and J usage is TRBJ1-5; TRBD1 matches at 12 bases. This CDR3 region has 15 residues. The germline gives CDR1 DFQATT, CDR2 SNEGSKA (reference sequence). Trimming removed 1 base from V and 7 bases from J; junction bases left unmatched: 5.

In this sample, this clonotype turned up many times. This rearrangement joins TRBV27 to TRBJ2-3; 10 nucleotides line up with TRBD2. The CDR3 is made up of 14 amino acids. Looked up from germline, CDR1 is MNHEY and CDR2 is SMNVEV (reference sequence). The junction had 3 bases not matched to a gene; V was cut back by 3 bases and J by 6 bases. The CDR3 is CASSFPSGSDTQYF. In DNA form, the CDR3 reads TGTGCCAGCAGTTTCCCTAGCGGGAGTGATACGCAGTATTTT.

This chain links TRBV7-9 with TRBJ1-1, with D perhaps TRBD1 (5 bases). From germline, CDR1 is SEHNR and CDR2 FQNEAQ (reference sequence). CDR3 size: 13 residues. The V gene lost 5 bases and the J gene lost 11 bases, with 18 bases spanning the gap. This CDR3 reads CASSPEEGSVAFF. The CDR3 DNA reads as TGTGCCAGCAGCCCCGAGGAGGGGTCTGTGGCTTTCTTT.

The chain recombines TRBV2 with TRBJ2-1; 14 positions agree with TRBD2. The V gene's germline CDR1 is SNHLY and CDR2 FYNNEI. The CDR3 consists of 15 residues. With V trimmed by 9 bases and J by 6 bases, 7 bases remained unmatched. CDR3 bases: TGTGCCAGTGACTCCGGGACTAGCGGGAGCAATGAGCAGTTCTTC. Its protein product is CASDSGTSGSNEQFF.

The chain links TRBV20-1 to TRBJ2-1; the match to TRBD2 covers 8 bases. The CDR3 spans 13 residues. Looked up from germline, CDR1 is DFQATT and CDR2 is SNEGSKA (reference sequence). V trimming: 3 bases; J trimming: 8 bases; junction bases outside the gene matches: 6. In DNA, the CDR3 is TGCAGTGCTAGTAGGCTAGCGGGTGATGAGCAGTTCTTC. This sequence encodes CSASRLAGDEQFF.

This sequence joins TRBV5-5 and TRBJ1-2, with TRBD1 matching over 9 bases. V lost 0 bases to trimming and J lost 6 bases; unmatched junction nucleotides: 6. The germline V gene encodes CDR1 SGHKS and CDR2 YYEKEE (reference sequence). The CDR3 spans 15 residues. This CDR3 reads CASSLEPGQGHGYTF. CDR3 coding DNA: TGTGCCAGCAGCTTGGAGCCGGGACAGGGTCATGGCTACACCTTC.

V is TRBV25-1 and J is TRBJ2-3; D perhaps matches TRBD2 (6 bases). The CDR3 spans 14 residues. V was cut by 7 bases and J by 0 bases, with 11 bases left in between. Germline CDR1 reads MGHDK; CDR2 reads SYGVNS. In DNA, the CDR3 is TGTGCCAGCACCGTGGGGACTAGCACAGATACGCAGTATTTT. Translated: CASTVGTSTDTQYF.

This clonotype has a count of ten or more. The chain carries TRBV20-1 and TRBJ2-7; 7 bases match TRBD2. The germline gives CDR1 DFQATT, CDR2 SNEGSKA (reference sequence). The CDR3 is 15 residues long. Germline trimming cut 7 bases from V and 9 bases from J; bases unmatched to any gene: 21. CDR3 loop: CSVQPAGTTALGQYF. The CDR3, as DNA: TGCAGTGTCCAGCCCGCCGGGACTACCGCTCTGGGGCAGTACTTC.

In its sample, this clonotype was seen many times. The genes are TRBV20-1 and TRBJ2-5; the D gene is possibly TRBD1 (5 bases). Germline V CDR1 and CDR2: DFQATT, SNEGSKA (reference sequence). The CDR3 runs to 13 residues. With 0 bases removed from V and 7 bases from J, the gap between germline ends came to 12 bases. CDR3 amino acids: CSARDQGFGTQYF. CDR3 nucleotide sequence: TGCAGTGCTAGAGATCAGGGATTTGGGACCCAGTACTTC.

The V gene is TRBV20-1, the J gene TRBJ1-1; D call uncertain. Germline V gene lookup returns CDR1 DFQATT and CDR2 SNEGSKA (reference sequence). The CDR3 sequence is 12 residues long. The V gene lost 7 bases and the J gene lost 5 bases, with 14 bases spanning the gap. CDR3 in amino acids: CSVSWGLTEAFF. The CDR3 nucleotides are TGCAGTGTCAGCTGGGGTTTAACTGAAGCTTTCTTT.

This chain links TRBV28 with TRBJ1-1; no clear D. Germline CDR1 reads MDHEN; CDR2 reads SYDVKM. The V end lost 3 bases, the J end lost 9 bases, and 11 bases lay between the germline ends. The CDR3 consists of 12 residues. Written as DNA, the CDR3 is TGTGCCAGCAGTTTCGGGGTAGGGAAAGCTTTCTTT. It encodes CASSFGVGKAFF.

This clonotype has at least ten counts. This chain uses TRBV15 with TRBJ2-3; the D is unclear. CDR3 length: 15 residues. Germline CDR1 reads LNHNV; CDR2 reads YYDKDF (reference sequence). V gave up 0 bases and J gave up 5 bases, with 12 bases separating them. In DNA form, the CDR3 reads TGTGCCACCAGCAGAGAATACGACATAAGAGATACGCAGTATTTT. Translation gives CATSREYDIRDTQYF.

This chain links TRBV5-4 with TRBJ1-2; weak D call: TRBD1 (6 bases). V lost 4 bases, J lost 4 bases, and 23 bases lay in between. This CDR3 has 17 amino acids. In germline, CDR1 is SGHNT, CDR2 YYREEE (reference sequence). The CDR3 loop is CASSLESGGACPYGYTF. CDR3 DNA sequence: TGTGCCAGCAGCCTGGAGAGTGGGGGGGCCTGCCCCTATGGCTACACCTTC. Supplemented by reference TRBV5-4 and TRBJ1-2, the full variable domain reads ETGVTQSPTHLIKTRGQQVTLRCSSQSGHNTVSWYQQALGQGPQFIFQYYREEENGRGNFPPRFSGLQFPNYSSELNVNALELDDSALYLCASSLESGGACPYGYTFGSGTRLTVV.

This clonotype has a count of ten or more. This chain links TRBV5-6 with TRBJ2-3, with D possibly being TRBD1 (5 bases). The CDR3 consists of 13 residues. Germline V lookup: CDR1 SGHDT, CDR2 YYEEEE. Trimming took 4 bases from V and 6 from J, leaving 12 bases between them. The CDR3 DNA follows: TGTGCCAGCAGCGGCCCACAGGTCGATACGCAGTATTTT. Translation: CASSGPQVDTQYF.

The chain links TRBV29-1 to TRBJ2-1; D is possibly TRBD1 (6 bases). The CDR3 has 16 residues. CDR1 is SQVTM and CDR2 is ANQGSEA in the germline V gene. The V end was cut by 3 bases, the J end by 3 bases, with 18 bases between. As DNA, the CDR3 is TGCAGCGTTGACGCACTACAGGGCCTAATCTACAATGAGCAGTTCTTC. It is translated as CSVDALQGLIYNEQFF.

This clonotype was observed a few times. The chain links TRBV30 to TRBJ2-7, with D perhaps matching TRBD2 (6 bases). The CDR3 has 12 amino acids. Germline V gene data show CDR1 as GTSNPN and CDR2 as SVGIG (reference sequence). The V end lost 3 bases, the J end lost 5 bases, and 11 bases lay between the germline ends. CDR3 coding DNA: TGTGCCTGGAGCTGGGGGGTCCACGAGCAGTACTTC. Amino acid sequence: CAWSWGVHEQYF.

This clonotype showed up many times. A read error may be the cause here, since a much bigger clone is one base away. This chain uses TRBV6-5 with TRBJ2-7; no firm D call. Trimming stripped 0 bases from V and 2 bases from J, with 8 bases between. The CDR3 length is 14 residues. Germline values: CDR1 MNHEY, CDR2 SVGAGI. CDR3 DNA sequence: TGTGCCAGCAGTTACTCGGTGGTTGCCTACGAGCAGTACTTC. It specifies CASSYSVVAYEQYF.

At least ten counts were recorded for this clonotype. The chain employs TRBV7-2 and TRBJ2-1; 8 bases map to TRBD1. From germline, CDR1 is SGHTA and CDR2 FQGNSA. The V and J ends lost 1 base and 5 bases, in that order; junction bases with no gene match: 10. This CDR3 comprises 17 residues. The DNA of the CDR3 is TGTGCCAGCAGCTTAGTTGGTCAGGGGGCGTTCGACAATGAGCAGTTCTTC. Encoded protein: CASSLVGQGAFDNEQFF.

This clonotype was seen ten or more times. This rearrangement joins TRBV28 to TRBJ2-7; TRBD2 is a possible D gene (5 bases). The CDR3 contains 15 residues. Trimming took off 5 bases at V and 0 bases at J, with 14 bases between the two ends. Germline CDR1 is MDHEN and CDR2 is SYDVKM. CDR3 sequence reads: CASSGGAAISYEQYF. In nucleotides, the CDR3 is TGTGCCAGCAGTGGCGGAGCGGCAATCTCCTACGAGCAGTACTTC.

The V gene is TRBV10-3, the J gene TRBJ2-1; 8 nucleotides agree with TRBD1. Losses at the gene ends were 7 bases for V and 1 base for J; bases not matched to a gene: 6. The CDR3 sequence is 15 residues long. The germline CDR1 and CDR2 sequences are ENHRY and SYGVKD. CDR3: CAITSRQGSYNEQFF. Written as DNA, the CDR3 is TGTGCCATCACTAGCCGACAGGGGTCCTACAATGAGCAGTTCTTC.

There are many counts of this clonotype. This chain uses TRBV20-1 with TRBJ1-6; 7 nucleotides line up with TRBD1. The germline gives CDR1 DFQATT, CDR2 SNEGSKA (reference sequence). V lost 2 bases to trimming and J lost 7 bases; unmatched junction nucleotides: 5. The CDR3 is 14 residues long. The CDR3 protein is CSARKGANNSPLHF. The CDR3 DNA reads TGCAGTGCTAGAAAGGGGGCAAACAATTCACCCCTCCACTTT.

This chain joins TRBV7-8 and TRBJ1-2, with D uncertain. Germline V lookup: CDR1 SGHVS, CDR2 FQNEAQ. The V end lost 1 base, the J end lost 8 bases, and 8 bases lay between the germline ends. The CDR3 extends over 12 amino acids. CDR3 DNA sequence: TGTGCCAGCAGCTTAGATGGGGAGGGCTACACCTTC. Residues: CASSLDGEGYTF.